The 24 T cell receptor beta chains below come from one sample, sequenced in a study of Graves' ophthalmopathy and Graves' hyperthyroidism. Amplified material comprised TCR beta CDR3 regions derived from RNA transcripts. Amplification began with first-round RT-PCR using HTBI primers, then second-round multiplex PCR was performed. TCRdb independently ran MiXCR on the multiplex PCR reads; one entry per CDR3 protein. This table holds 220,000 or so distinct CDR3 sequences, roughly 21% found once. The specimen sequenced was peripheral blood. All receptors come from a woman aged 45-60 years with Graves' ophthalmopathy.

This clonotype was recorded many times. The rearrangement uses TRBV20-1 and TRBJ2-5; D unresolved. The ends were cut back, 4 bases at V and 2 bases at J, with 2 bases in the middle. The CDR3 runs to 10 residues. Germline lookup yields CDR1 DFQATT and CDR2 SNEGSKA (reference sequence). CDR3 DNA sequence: TGCAGTGCTACACAAGAGACCCAGTACTTC. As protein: CSATQETQYF.

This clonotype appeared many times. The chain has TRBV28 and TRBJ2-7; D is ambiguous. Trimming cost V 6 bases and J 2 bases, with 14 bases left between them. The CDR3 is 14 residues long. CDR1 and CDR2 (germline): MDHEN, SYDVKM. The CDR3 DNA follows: TGTGCCAGCAGCCCGACCAGGTGGGCCTACGAGCAGTACTTC. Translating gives CASSPTRWAYEQYF.

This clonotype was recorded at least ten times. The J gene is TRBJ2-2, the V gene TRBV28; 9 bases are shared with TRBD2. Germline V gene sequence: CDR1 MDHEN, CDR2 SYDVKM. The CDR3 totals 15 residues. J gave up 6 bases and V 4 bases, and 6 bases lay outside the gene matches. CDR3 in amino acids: CASSSAGGWSGELFF. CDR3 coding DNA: TGTGCCAGCAGTTCGGCGGGAGGGTGGTCCGGGGAGCTGTTTTTT.

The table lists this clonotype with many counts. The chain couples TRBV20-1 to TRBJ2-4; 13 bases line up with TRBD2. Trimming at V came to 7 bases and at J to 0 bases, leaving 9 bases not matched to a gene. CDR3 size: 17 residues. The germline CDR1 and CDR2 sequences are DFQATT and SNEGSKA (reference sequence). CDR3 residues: CSVTTSGRPLAKNIQYF. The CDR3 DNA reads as TGCAGTGTCACGACTAGCGGGAGGCCACTAGCCAAAAACATTCAGTACTTC.

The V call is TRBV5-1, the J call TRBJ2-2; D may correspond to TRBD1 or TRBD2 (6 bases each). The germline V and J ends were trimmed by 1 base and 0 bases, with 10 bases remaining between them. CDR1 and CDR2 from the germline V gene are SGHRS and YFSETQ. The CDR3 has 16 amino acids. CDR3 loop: CASSLPGASNTGELFF. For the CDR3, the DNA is TGCGCCAGCAGCTTGCCGGGGGCGTCGAACACCGGGGAGCTGTTTTTT.

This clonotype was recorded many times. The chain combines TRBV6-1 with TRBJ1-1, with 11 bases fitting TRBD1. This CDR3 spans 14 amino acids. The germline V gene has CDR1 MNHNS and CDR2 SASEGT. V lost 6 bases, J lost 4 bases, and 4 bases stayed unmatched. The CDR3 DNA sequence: TGTGCCAGCAGCCGGACAGGGGGCGGCACTGAAGCTTTCTTT. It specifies CASSRTGGGTEAFF.

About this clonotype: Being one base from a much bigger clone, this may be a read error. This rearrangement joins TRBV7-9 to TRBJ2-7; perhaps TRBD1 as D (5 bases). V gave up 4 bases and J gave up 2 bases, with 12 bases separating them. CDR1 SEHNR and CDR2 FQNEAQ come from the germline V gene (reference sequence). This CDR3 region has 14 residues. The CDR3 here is CASSSWARAYEQYF. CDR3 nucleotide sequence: TGTGCCAGCAGCTCTTGGGCCAGGGCCTACGAGCAGTACTTC.

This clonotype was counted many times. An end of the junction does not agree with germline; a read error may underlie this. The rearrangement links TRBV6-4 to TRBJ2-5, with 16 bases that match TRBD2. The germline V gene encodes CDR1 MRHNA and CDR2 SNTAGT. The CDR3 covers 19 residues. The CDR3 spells CASRQTTLGLAGGRETQHF. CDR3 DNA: TGTGCCAGCAGGCAGACCACCCTGGGACTAGCGGGAGGGCGTGAGACCCAGCACTTC.

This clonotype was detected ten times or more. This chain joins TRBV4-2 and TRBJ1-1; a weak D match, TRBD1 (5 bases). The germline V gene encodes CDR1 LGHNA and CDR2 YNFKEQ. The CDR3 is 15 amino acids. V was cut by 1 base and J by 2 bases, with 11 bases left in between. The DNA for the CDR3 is TGTGCCAGCAGCCAAGTCCGACAGCCCAACACTGAAGCTTTCTTT. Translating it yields CASSQVRQPNTEAFF.

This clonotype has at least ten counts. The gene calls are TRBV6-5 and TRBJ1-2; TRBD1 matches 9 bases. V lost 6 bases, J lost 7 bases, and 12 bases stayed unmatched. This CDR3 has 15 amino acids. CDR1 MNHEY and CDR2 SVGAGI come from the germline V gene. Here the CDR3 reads CASSLKTGGRGGYTF. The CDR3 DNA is TGTGCCAGCAGCTTAAAGACAGGGGGTAGAGGTGGCTACACCTTC.

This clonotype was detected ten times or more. The CDR3 spells CASSSQRNSPLHF. DNA for the CDR3: TGTGCCAGCAGCTCCCAGAGAAATTCACCCCTCCACTTT. This chain connects TRBV7-3 to TRBJ1-6; D unclear. Germline V gene data show CDR1 as SGHTA and CDR2 as FQGTGA. V lost 4 bases and J 7 bases, leaving 8 bases between the germline ends. The CDR3 consists of 13 residues.

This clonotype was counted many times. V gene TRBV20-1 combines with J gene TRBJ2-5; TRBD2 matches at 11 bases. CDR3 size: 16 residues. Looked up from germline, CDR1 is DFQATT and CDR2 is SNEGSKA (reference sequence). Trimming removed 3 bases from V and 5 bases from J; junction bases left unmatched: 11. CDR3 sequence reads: CSASRASGRLRETQYF. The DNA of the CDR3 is TGCAGTGCTAGTAGGGCTAGCGGGAGGTTACGGGAGACCCAGTACTTC.

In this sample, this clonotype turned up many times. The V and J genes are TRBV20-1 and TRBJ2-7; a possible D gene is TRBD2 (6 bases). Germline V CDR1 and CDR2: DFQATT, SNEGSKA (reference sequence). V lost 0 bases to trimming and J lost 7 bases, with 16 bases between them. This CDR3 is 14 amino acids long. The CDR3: CSARDVSGILEQYF. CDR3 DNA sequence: TGCAGTGCTAGAGATGTTAGCGGCATCTTAGAGCAGTACTTC.

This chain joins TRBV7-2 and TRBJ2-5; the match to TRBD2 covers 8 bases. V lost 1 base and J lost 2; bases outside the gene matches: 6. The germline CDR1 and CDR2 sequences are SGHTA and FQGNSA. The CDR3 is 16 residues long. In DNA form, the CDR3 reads TGTGCCAGCAGCTTAGGGATAGCGGGGCCTCAAGAGACCCAGTACTTC. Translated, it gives CASSLGIAGPQETQYF.

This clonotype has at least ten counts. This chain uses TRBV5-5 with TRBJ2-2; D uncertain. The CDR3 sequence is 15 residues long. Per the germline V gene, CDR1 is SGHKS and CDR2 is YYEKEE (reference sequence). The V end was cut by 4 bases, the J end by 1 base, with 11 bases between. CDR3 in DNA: TGTGCCAGCAGCGGGCTCATAGGGAACACCGGGGAGCTGTTTTTT. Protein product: CASSGLIGNTGELFF.

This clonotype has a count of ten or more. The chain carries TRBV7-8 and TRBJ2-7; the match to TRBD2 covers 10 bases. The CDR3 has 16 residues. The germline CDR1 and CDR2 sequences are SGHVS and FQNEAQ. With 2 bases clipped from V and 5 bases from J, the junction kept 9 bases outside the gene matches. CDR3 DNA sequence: TGTGCCAGCAGCTTACGGCTAGCGGGAGCCGTTCACGAGCAGTACTTC. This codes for CASSLRLAGAVHEQYF.

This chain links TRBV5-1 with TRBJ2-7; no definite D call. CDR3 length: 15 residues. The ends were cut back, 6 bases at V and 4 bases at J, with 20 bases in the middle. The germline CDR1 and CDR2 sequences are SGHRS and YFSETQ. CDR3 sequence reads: CASIKTFGGIYEQYF. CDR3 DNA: TGCGCCAGCATCAAAACTTTTGGCGGAATATACGAGCAGTACTTC.

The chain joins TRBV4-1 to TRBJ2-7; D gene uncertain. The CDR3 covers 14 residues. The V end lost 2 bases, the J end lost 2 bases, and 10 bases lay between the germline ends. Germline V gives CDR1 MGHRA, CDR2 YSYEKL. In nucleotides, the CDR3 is TGCGCCAGCAGCCAAAGGACGCCCCCCTACGAGCAGTACTTC. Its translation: CASSQRTPPYEQYF.

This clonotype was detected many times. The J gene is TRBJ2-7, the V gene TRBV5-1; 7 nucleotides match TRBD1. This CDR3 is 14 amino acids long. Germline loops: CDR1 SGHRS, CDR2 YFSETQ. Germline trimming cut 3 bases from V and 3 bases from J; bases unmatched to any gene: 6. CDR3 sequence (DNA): TGCGCCAGCAGCTCACAGGGGCGCAACTACGAGCAGTACTTC. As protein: CASSSQGRNYEQYF.

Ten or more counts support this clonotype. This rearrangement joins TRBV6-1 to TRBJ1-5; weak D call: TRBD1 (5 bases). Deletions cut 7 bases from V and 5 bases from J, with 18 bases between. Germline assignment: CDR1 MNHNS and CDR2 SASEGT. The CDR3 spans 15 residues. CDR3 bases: TGTGCCAGCACCGACTGGGGCCTAATCTATCAGCCCCAGCATTTT. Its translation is CASTDWGLIYQPQHF.

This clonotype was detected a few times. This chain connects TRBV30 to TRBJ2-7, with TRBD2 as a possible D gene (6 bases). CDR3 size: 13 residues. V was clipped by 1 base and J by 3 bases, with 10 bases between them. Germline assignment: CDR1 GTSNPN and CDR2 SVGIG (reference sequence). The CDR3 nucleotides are TGTGCCTGGAGTGGGGGACTGAACTACGAGCAGTACTTC. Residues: CAWSGGLNYEQYF.

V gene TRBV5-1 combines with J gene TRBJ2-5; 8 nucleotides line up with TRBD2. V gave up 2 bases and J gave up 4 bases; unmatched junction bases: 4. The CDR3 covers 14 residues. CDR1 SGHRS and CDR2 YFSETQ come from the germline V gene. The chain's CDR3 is CASSLAGDGETQYF. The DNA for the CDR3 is TGCGCCAGCAGCTTAGCGGGAGACGGAGAGACCCAGTACTTC. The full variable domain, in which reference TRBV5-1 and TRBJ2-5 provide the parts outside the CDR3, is KAGVTQTPRYLIKTRGQQVTLSCSPISGHRSVSWYQQTPGQGLQFLFEYFSETQRNKGNFPGRFSGRQFSNSRSEMNVSTLELGDSALYLCASSLAGDGETQYFGPGTRLLVL.

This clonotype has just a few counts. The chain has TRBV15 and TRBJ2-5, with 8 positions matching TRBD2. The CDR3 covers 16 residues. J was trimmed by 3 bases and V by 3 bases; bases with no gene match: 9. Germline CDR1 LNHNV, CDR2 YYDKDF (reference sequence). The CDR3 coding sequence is TGTGCCACCAGCAGTGGGACTGGACTAGCAGAAGAGACCCAGTACTTC. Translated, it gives CATSSGTGLAEETQYF. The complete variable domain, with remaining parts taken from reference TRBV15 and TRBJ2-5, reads DAMVIQNPRYQVTQFGKPVTLSCSQTLNHNVMYWYQQKSSQAPKLLFHYYDKDFNNEADTPDNFQSRRPNTSFCFLDIRSPGLGDTAMYLCATSSGTGLAEETQYFGPGTRLLVL.

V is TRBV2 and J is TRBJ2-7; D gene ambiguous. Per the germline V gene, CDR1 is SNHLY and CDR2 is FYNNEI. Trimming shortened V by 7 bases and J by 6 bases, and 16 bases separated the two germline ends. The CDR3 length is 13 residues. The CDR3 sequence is CASKLLYNSEQYF. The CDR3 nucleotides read TGTGCCAGCAAGCTGCTTTATAACTCCGAGCAGTACTTC.